Below are 14 T cell receptor beta chains sequenced from a single sample in a study of technical replicates of blood from several donors. Using immunoSEQ multiplex PCR, the repertoire was profiled, and TCRdb retains in-frame clones only, with some absent. The sample lists about 66,000 clones, roughly nine tenths occurring once. The sample was PBMCs. These TCRs come from a human donor in good health. Some clones in this sample may be carry-over from other donors' samples.

The rearrangement uses TRBV5-4 and TRBJ1-6; a weak D match, TRBD1 (6 bases). Per germline, CDR1 SGHNT and CDR2 YYREEE (reference sequence). Between the trimmed V and J ends, which lost 7 bases and 9 bases, there was a span of 14 bases. CDR3 length: 13 residues. CDR3: CASHQDRGSPLHF. The CDR3 DNA is TGTGCCAGCCATCAGGACAGAGGTTCACCCCTCCACTTT.

V is TRBV7-8 and J is TRBJ1-1, with D unclear. The germline gives CDR1 SGHVS, CDR2 FQNEAQ. The CDR3 loop spans 13 amino acids. Between the trimmed V and J ends, which lost 6 bases and 1 base, there was a span of 9 bases. The CDR3, as DNA: TGTGCCAGCAGACACATAGCGAACACTGAAGCTTTCTTT. Protein: CASRHIANTEAFF.

V is TRBV15 and J is TRBJ1-1, with D perhaps matching TRBD1 (5 bases). Trimming took 0 bases from V and 1 from J, leaving 6 bases between them. The CDR3 runs 14 residues. Germline CDR1 is LNHNV and CDR2 is YYDKDF (reference sequence). The CDR3 region is CATSREDRNTEAFF. The CDR3 region has the DNA TGTGCCACCAGCAGAGAAGACAGGAACACTGAAGCTTTCTTT. Looking up the rest from reference TRBV15 and TRBJ1-1 gives the full variable domain: DAMVIQNPRYQVTQFGKPVTLSCSQTLNHNVMYWYQQKSSQAPKLLFHYYDKDFNNEADTPDNFQSRRPNTSFCFLDIRSPGLGDTAMYLCATSREDRNTEAFFGQGTRLTVV.

This chain links TRBV19 with TRBJ1-2, with D possibly being TRBD1 (6 bases). V lost 5 bases, J lost 4 bases, and 17 bases lay in between. This CDR3 contains 15 residues. Germline CDR1 LNHDA, CDR2 SQIVND (reference sequence). CDR3 nucleotide sequence: TGTGCCAGTAGTGACAGGACAGCAAAATCCTATGGCTACACCTTC. Its translation is CASSDRTAKSYGYTF.

Written as DNA, the CDR3 is TGTGCCAGCAGTTCCTCGGTCGATCAGCCCCAGCATTTT. This gives the protein CASSSSVDQPQHF. The chain employs TRBV27 and TRBJ1-5; D call uncertain. Germline CDR1 MNHEY, CDR2 SMNVEV (reference sequence). The CDR3 consists of 13 residues. V lost 4 bases and J lost 5, with 9 bases in between.

The chain has TRBV6-6 and TRBJ1-1, with 11 bases lining up with TRBD1. Germline trimming cut 2 bases from V and 7 bases from J; bases unmatched to any gene: 6. CDR3 size: 15 residues. CDR1 MNHNY and CDR2 SVGAGI come from the germline V gene (reference sequence). Written as DNA, the CDR3 is TGTGCCAGCAGTTACATAGGACAGGGGGCAGGTGAAGCTTTCTTT. This encodes CASSYIGQGAGEAFF.

The chain recombines TRBV2 with TRBJ2-7; TRBD2 matches at 9 bases. The germline CDR1 and CDR2 sequences are SNHLY and FYNNEI. This CDR3 is built from 15 residues. Trimming cost V 2 bases and J 2 bases; bases outside gene matches: 4. CDR3 nucleotide sequence: TGTGCCAGCAGTGAACTAGCGGGATTGGCCTACGAGCAGTACTTC. It translates to CASSELAGLAYEQYF.

The rearrangement links TRBV6-6 to TRBJ2-1, with TRBD1 matching 8 bases. J lost 7 bases, V lost 6 bases, and 5 bases had no gene match. Looked up from germline, CDR1 is MNHNY and CDR2 is SVGAGI (reference sequence). The CDR3 length is 13 residues. The CDR3 reads CASRTGTGNEQFF. The CDR3 DNA follows: TGTGCCAGCAGGACCGGGACAGGTAATGAGCAGTTCTTC.

The chain has TRBV7-9 and TRBJ2-1; 10 bases are a match to TRBD2. V trimming: 5 bases; J trimming: 5 bases; junction bases outside the gene matches: 9. Germline loops: CDR1 SEHNR, CDR2 FQNEAQ (reference sequence). The CDR3 loop spans 16 amino acids. In nucleotides, the CDR3 is TGTGCCAGCAGCCTCGCCACGGGACTAGCGAACAATGAGCAGTTCTTC. It codes for CASSLATGLANNEQFF.

As regards this clone: The junction departs from germline at one end; a sequencing error may be responsible. The chain carries TRBV6-5 and TRBJ2-3; tentative D call: TRBD1 (6 bases). CDR3 length: 13 residues. The germline gives CDR1 MNHEY, CDR2 SVGAGI. CDR3 loop: CATAPDSIDTQYF. The CDR3 region has the DNA TGTGCCACCGCCCCGGACAGCATAGATACGCAGTATTTT.

The genes are TRBV7-9 and TRBJ2-7; 7 nucleotides line up with TRBD1. J gave up 6 bases and V 1 base, and 9 bases lay outside the gene matches. Per germline, CDR1 SEHNR and CDR2 FQNEAQ (reference sequence). The CDR3 runs 15 residues. CDR3 in amino acids: CASSLGRDRVAEQYF. The CDR3 DNA reads as TGTGCCAGCAGCTTAGGTAGGGACAGAGTAGCCGAGCAGTACTTC.

This clone was found once. In DNA, the CDR3 is TGTGCCAGCAGTGGTCCGGGACAGGGGGCAGATACGCAGTATTTT. Amino acids: CASSGPGQGADTQYF. The chain combines TRBV2 with TRBJ2-3; 11 bases align to TRBD1. V shed 4 bases and J 4 bases; nucleotides not matched to a gene: 4. The CDR3 consists of 15 residues. CDR1 is SNHLY, CDR2 FYNNEI, per germline.

CDR3 loop: CASSTGGRVDTQYF. As DNA, the CDR3 is TGTGCCAGCAGCACGGGGGGGAGAGTAGATACGCAGTATTTT. V and J are TRBV6-6 and TRBJ2-3; 8 bases line up with TRBD2. The length of the CDR3 is 14 residues. Germline lookup yields CDR1 MNHNY and CDR2 SVGAGI (reference sequence). The V segment lost 6 bases and the J segment 5 bases; nucleotides outside the gene matches: 7.

The rearrangement joins TRBV5-1 to TRBJ2-7, with TRBD1 as a possible D gene (6 bases). From germline, CDR1 is SGHRS and CDR2 YFSETQ. V was clipped by 0 bases and J by 2 bases, with 9 bases between them. The CDR3 has 14 amino acids. The CDR3 sequence is CASSLETGAYEQYF. Written as DNA, the CDR3 is TGCGCCAGCAGCTTGGAGACAGGCGCCTACGAGCAGTACTTC.